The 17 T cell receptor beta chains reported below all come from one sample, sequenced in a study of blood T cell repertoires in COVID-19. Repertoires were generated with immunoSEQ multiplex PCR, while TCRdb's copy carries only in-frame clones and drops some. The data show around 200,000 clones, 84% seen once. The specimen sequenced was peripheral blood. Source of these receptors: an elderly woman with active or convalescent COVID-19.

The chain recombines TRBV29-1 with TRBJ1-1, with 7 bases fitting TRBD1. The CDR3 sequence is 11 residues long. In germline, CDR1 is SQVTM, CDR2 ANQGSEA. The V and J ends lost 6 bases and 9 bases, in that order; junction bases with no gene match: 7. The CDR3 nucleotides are TGCAGCGTCGCAACAGGGGCGCAAGCTTTCTTT. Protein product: CSVATGAQAFF. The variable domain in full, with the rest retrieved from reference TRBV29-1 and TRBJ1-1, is SAVISQKPSRDICQRGTSLTIQCQVDSQVTMMFWYRQQPGQSLTLIATANQGSEATYESGFVIDKFPISRPNLTFSTLTVSNMSPEDSSIYLCSVATGAQAFFGQGTRLTVV.

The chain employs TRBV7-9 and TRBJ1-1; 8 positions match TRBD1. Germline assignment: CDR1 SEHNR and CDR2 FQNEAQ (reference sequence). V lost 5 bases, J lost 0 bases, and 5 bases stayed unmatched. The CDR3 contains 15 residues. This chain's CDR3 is CASSAQTGVNTEAFF. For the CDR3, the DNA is TGTGCCAGCAGCGCCCAGACAGGGGTGAACACTGAAGCTTTCTTT.

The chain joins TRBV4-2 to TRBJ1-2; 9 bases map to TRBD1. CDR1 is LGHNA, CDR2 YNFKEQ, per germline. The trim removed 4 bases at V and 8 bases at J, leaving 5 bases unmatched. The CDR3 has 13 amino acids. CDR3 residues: CASSRGTGRGYTF. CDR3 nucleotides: TGTGCCAGCAGCCGAGGGACAGGGCGAGGCTACACCTTC.

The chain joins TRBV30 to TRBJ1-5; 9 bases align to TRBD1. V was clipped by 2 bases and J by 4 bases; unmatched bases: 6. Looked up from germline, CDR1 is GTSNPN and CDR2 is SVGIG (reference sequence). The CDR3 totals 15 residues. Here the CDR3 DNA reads TGTGCCTGGAGTCGGGGGACAGGGCGAAATCAGCCCCAGCATTTT. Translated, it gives CAWSRGTGRNQPQHF. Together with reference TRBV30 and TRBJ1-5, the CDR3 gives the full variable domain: SQTIHQWPATLVQPVGSPLSLECTVEGTSNPNLYWYRQAAGRGLQLLFYSVGIGQISSEVPQNLSASRPQDRQFILSSKKLLLSDSGFYLCAWSRGTGRNQPQHFGDGTRLSIL.

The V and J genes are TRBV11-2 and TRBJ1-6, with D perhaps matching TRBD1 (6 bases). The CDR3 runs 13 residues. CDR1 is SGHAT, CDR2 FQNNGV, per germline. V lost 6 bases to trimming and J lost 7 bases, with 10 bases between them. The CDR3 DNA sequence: TGTGCCAGCAGGTGGGACACGAATTCACCCCTCCACTTT. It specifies CASRWDTNSPLHF.

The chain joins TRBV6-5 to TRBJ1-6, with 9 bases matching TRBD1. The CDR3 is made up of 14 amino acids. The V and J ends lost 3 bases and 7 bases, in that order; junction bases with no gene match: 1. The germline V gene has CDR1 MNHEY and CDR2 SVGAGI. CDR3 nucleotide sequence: TGTGCCAGCAGTTATGGACAGGGGAATTCACCCCTCCACTTT. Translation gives CASSYGQGNSPLHF.

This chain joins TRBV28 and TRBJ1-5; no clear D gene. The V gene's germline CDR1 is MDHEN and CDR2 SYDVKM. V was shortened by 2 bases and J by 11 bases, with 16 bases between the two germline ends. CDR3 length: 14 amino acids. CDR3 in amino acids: CASSLRQPQATQHF. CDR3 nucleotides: TGTGCCAGCAGTTTACGTCAGCCCCAAGCGACCCAGCATTTT.

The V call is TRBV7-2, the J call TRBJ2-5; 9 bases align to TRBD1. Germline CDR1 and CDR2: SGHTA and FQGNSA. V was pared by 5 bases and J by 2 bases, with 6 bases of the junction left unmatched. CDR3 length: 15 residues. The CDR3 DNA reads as TGTGCCAGCAGCGCAGGAGGGACAGGGCAAGAGACCCAGTACTTC. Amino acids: CASSAGGTGQETQYF.

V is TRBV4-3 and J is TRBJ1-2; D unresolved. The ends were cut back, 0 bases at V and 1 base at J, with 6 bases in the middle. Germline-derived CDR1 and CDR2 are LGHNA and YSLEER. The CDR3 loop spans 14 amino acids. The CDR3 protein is CASSQEIGNYGYTF. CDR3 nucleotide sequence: TGCGCCAGCAGCCAAGAAATCGGTAACTATGGCTACACCTTC.

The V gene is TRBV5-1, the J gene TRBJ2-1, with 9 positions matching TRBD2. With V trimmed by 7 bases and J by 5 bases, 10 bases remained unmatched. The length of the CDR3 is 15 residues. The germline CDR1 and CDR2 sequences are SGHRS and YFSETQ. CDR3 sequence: CASGLAGGYHNEQFF. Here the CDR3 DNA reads TGCGCCAGCGGTCTGGCGGGAGGGTACCACAATGAGCAGTTCTTC.

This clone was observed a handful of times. The CDR3 loop is CASSFSGTEAFF. The DNA for the CDR3 is TGTGCCAGCAGCTTTTCAGGCACTGAAGCTTTCTTT. The chain couples TRBV7-9 to TRBJ1-1; D unresolved. This CDR3 contains 12 residues. V lost 3 bases, J lost 4 bases, and 6 bases lay in between. Germline V gene sequence: CDR1 SEHNR, CDR2 FQNEAQ (reference sequence).

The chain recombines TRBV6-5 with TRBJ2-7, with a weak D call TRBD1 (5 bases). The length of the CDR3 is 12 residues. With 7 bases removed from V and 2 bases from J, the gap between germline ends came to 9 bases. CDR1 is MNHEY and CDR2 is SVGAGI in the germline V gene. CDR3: CASTRTPYEQYF. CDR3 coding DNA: TGTGCCAGCACCCGGACACCCTACGAGCAGTACTTC.

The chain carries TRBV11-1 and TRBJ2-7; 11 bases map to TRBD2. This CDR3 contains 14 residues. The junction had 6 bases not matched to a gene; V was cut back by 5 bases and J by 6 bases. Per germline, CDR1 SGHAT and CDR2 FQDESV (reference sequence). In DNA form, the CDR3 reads TGTGCCAGCAGCGACCTAGCGGGAGGACTCGAGCAGTACTTC. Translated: CASSDLAGGLEQYF.

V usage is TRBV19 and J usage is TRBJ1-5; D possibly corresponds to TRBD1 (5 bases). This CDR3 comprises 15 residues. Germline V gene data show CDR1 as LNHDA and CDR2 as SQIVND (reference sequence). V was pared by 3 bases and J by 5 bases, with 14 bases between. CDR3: CASSIGRVFDQPQHF. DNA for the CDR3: TGTGCCAGTAGTATCGGCAGGGTGTTTGATCAGCCCCAGCATTTT.

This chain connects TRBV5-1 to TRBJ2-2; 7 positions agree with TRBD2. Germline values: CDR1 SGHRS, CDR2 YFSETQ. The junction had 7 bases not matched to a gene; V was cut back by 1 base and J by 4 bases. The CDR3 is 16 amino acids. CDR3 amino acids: CASSLTLGEGTGELFF. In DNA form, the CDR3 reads TGCGCCAGCAGCTTGACCTTGGGGGAGGGCACCGGGGAGCTGTTTTTT.

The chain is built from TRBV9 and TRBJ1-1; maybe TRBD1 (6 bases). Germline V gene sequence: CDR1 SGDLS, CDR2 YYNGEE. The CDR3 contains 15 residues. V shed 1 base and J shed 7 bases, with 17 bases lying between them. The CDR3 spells CASSVTGSRGGEAFF. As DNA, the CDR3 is TGTGCCAGCAGCGTAACAGGGTCCCGGGGTGGTGAAGCTTTCTTT.

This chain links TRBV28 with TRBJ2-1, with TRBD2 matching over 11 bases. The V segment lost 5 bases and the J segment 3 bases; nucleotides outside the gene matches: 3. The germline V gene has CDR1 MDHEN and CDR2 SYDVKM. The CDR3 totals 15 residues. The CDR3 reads CASSPGLADYNEQFF. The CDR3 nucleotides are TGTGCCAGCAGTCCGGGACTAGCGGACTACAATGAGCAGTTCTTC.